Each of the 5 T cell receptor beta chains below was sequenced from the same sample in a study of blood T cells in healthy people across ages. Using a J-beta primer mix together with a sample-barcoded 5' primer, a second PCR was run for roughly 6 to 12 cycles. TCRdb itself ran the 5' RACE reads through MiXCR, one entry per CDR3 protein. This sample has about 580,000 distinct CDR3 sequences, with around 48% found just once. The sample taken for sequencing was blood. These receptors all come from a man older than 75 in good health.

The V gene is TRBV7-2, the J gene TRBJ1-6; no clear D gene. The V gene's germline CDR1 is SGHTA and CDR2 FQGNSA. This CDR3 has 15 amino acids. The germline V and J ends were trimmed by 1 base and 10 bases, with 14 bases remaining between them. In DNA form, the CDR3 reads TGTGCCAGCAGCTTAGAGGCCGTACTTCGCTCACCCCTCCACTTT. It yields the protein CASSLEAVLRSPLHF.

As DNA, the CDR3 is TGCGCCAGCAGCCGGGGACTAGCGGGGGCATACGAGCAGTACTTC. It codes for CASSRGLAGAYEQYF. The chain uses TRBV4-3 and TRBJ2-7; 14 bases line up with TRBD2. CDR1 is LGHNA and CDR2 is YSLEER in the germline V gene. V lost 4 bases, J lost 4 bases, and 3 bases stayed unmatched. The CDR3 covers 15 residues.

On this clonotype: Germline and junction disagree at one end, which may indicate a read error. The chain is built from TRBV12-5 and TRBJ2-1; 10 bases align to TRBD2. From germline, CDR1 is LGHNT and CDR2 FRNRAP. CDR3 size: 15 residues. CDR3 sequence reads: CAGGSPSGRENEQFF. CDR3 nucleotides: TGTGCTGGTGGTTCCCCTAGCGGGAGAGAGAATGAGCAGTTCTTC.

The rearrangement joins TRBV7-8 to TRBJ1-4, with 8 bases that match TRBD1. V lost 1 base, J lost 5 bases, and 3 bases stayed unmatched. The CDR3 spans 15 residues. Germline CDR1 is SGHVS and CDR2 is FQNEAQ. The DNA of the CDR3 is TGTGCCAGCAGCTTAGTGCGGACAGGGAATGAAAAACTGTTTTTT. Protein sequence: CASSLVRTGNEKLFF.

This sequence joins TRBV20-1 and TRBJ2-4; 9 bases fit TRBD1. TRBJ2-7 matches the DNA end more closely, so the J call is doubtful. This CDR3 contains 14 residues. CDR1 DFQATT and CDR2 SNEGSKA come from the germline V gene (reference sequence). CDR3 region: CSATRGQGSYEQYF. The CDR3 bases are TGCAGTGCTACCCGGGGACAGGGATCCTACGAGCAGTACTTC.